The 15 T cell receptor beta chains below were found in one sample sequenced in a study of T cell changes during pregnancy in multiple sclerosis. Sequencing used immunoSEQ multiplex PCR; TCRdb keeps in-frame clones, though not all of them. The data show about 79,000 clones, with about nine tenths seen just once and about 0.52% held by the top ten. Sequenced here: CD4+ T cells from peripheral blood mononuclear cells, sampled in the second trimester of pregnancy. These receptors came from a female donor with multiple sclerosis, enrolled in a pregnancy study.

DNA for the CDR3: TGTGCCAGCAGTTACCAGAGCGGGAGGGCCGTAGATACGCAGTATTTT. This translates into CASSYQSGRAVDTQYF. This sequence joins TRBV6-6 and TRBJ2-3; 10 bases match TRBD2. The CDR3 runs 16 residues. Germline assignment: CDR1 MNHNY and CDR2 SVGAGI (reference sequence). V gave up 2 bases and J gave up 5 bases; unmatched junction bases: 7.

The V call is TRBV27, the J call TRBJ2-1; 10 bases agree with TRBD1. The CDR3 loop spans 15 amino acids. Germline assignment: CDR1 MNHEY and CDR2 SMNVEV (reference sequence). J gave up 9 bases and V 5 bases, and 10 bases lay outside the gene matches. The CDR3 DNA reads TGTGCCAGCAGTGCCAGGACAGGGGGATCGGGTGAGCAGTTCTTC. Encoded protein: CASSARTGGSGEQFF.

The CDR3 region is CASSQVFGEAFF. CDR3 nucleotide sequence: TGCGCCAGCAGCCAAGTATTCGGTGAAGCTTTCTTT. The rearrangement uses TRBV4-1 and TRBJ1-1; D gene ambiguous. Trimming left V 1 base short and J 7 bases short, with 7 bases between. CDR3 length: 12 amino acids. The germline V gene has CDR1 MGHRA and CDR2 YSYEKL.

The chain joins TRBV29-1 to TRBJ1-2; tentative D call: TRBD1 (5 bases). The CDR3 extends over 13 amino acids. With 5 bases removed from V and 2 bases from J, the gap between germline ends came to 12 bases. The germline V gene has CDR1 SQVTM and CDR2 ANQGSEA. CDR3 residues: CSVKQQENYGYTF. Written as DNA, the CDR3 is TGCAGCGTTAAGCAACAGGAAAACTATGGCTACACCTTC.

The chain has TRBV5-4 and TRBJ1-2; 7 nucleotides match TRBD1. J gave up 4 bases and V 4 bases, and 13 bases lay outside the gene matches. Germline assignment: CDR1 SGHNT and CDR2 YYREEE (reference sequence). CDR3 length: 16 amino acids. For the CDR3, the DNA is TGTGCCAGCAGCCACGCGACAGGGCTTTCGGGCTATGGCTACACCTTC. It encodes CASSHATGLSGYGYTF.

The chain employs TRBV5-1 and TRBJ2-2, with 11 bases that match TRBD2. V lost 1 base and J lost 4; bases outside the gene matches: 6. The CDR3 is made up of 17 amino acids. Germline-derived CDR1 and CDR2 are SGHRS and YFSETQ. The CDR3 reads CASSLTYSGGATGELFF. The CDR3 bases are TGCGCCAGCAGCTTGACATATAGCGGGGGGGCCACCGGGGAGCTGTTTTTT.

V and J are TRBV18 and TRBJ2-7, with 7 bases that match TRBD1. This CDR3 has 13 amino acids. The V segment lost 5 bases and the J segment 3 bases; nucleotides outside the gene matches: 4. Germline V lookup: CDR1 KGHSH, CDR2 LQKENI. The CDR3 reads CASSSGQLYEQYF. Here the CDR3 DNA reads TGTGCCAGCTCATCGGGACAGCTCTACGAGCAGTACTTC.

This chain joins TRBV28 and TRBJ1-2, with D perhaps TRBD1 (6 bases). The CDR3 length is 16 residues. Per germline, CDR1 MDHEN and CDR2 SYDVKM. The V end lost 7 bases, the J end lost 4 bases, and 22 bases lay between the germline ends. CDR3 sequence: CASNLAGAGIGYGYTF. The CDR3 bases are TGTGCCAGCAACCTAGCGGGGGCGGGGATCGGCTATGGCTACACCTTC.

This clone appeared once. The genes are TRBV7-9 and TRBJ2-5; a possible D gene is TRBD2 (5 bases). V lost 4 bases, J lost 3 bases, and 15 bases lay in between. The CDR3 is 15 residues long. Per the germline V gene, CDR1 is SEHNR and CDR2 is FQNEAQ (reference sequence). The CDR3 DNA follows: TGTGCCAGCAGCTCTACTGGACTCTCCAAAGAGACCCAGTACTTC. Translation: CASSSTGLSKETQYF.

The CDR3 DNA reads TGTGCCAGCACGGGGGAAGAGACCCAGTACTTC. It translates to CASTGEETQYF. The gene calls are TRBV2 and TRBJ2-5, with D possibly being TRBD2 (6 bases). Between the trimmed V and J ends, which lost 7 bases and 3 bases, there was a span of 6 bases. Germline lookup yields CDR1 SNHLY and CDR2 FYNNEI. This CDR3 is built from 11 residues.

This sequence joins TRBV13 and TRBJ2-3; TRBD2 matches at 12 bases. This CDR3 has 18 amino acids. Germline V gene sequence: CDR1 PRHDT, CDR2 FYEKMQ (reference sequence). V shed 5 bases, J shed 3 bases, and the junction held 12 bases outside the gene matches. As DNA, the CDR3 is TGTGCCAGCAGCGTAACTAGCGGGAGGCTTCTCAAAACAGATACGCAGTATTTT. As protein: CASSVTSGRLLKTDTQYF.

The chain is built from TRBV2 and TRBJ2-1; 11 bases line up with TRBD2. Trimming removed 6 bases from V and 0 bases from J; junction bases left unmatched: 10. Per germline, CDR1 SNHLY and CDR2 FYNNEI. The CDR3 sequence is 18 residues long. The CDR3 nucleotides are TGTGCCAGCAGGGCGACTAGCGGGACCTGGAGCTCCTACAATGAGCAGTTCTTC. The encoded protein is CASRATSGTWSSYNEQFF.

The genes are TRBV4-3 and TRBJ1-5; weak D call: TRBD1 (5 bases). CDR3 length: 14 residues. In germline, CDR1 is LGHNA, CDR2 YSLEER. The V end was cut by 1 base, the J end by 6 bases, with 10 bases between. For the CDR3, the DNA is TGCGCCAGCAGCCAAGTTCAGGGCGGTCAGCCCCAGCATTTT. Encoded protein: CASSQVQGGQPQHF.

The rearrangement links TRBV6-8 to TRBJ2-2; 9 nucleotides match TRBD1. Losses at the gene ends were 4 bases for V and 6 bases for J; bases not matched to a gene: 12. Per germline, CDR1 MNHGY and CDR2 SAAAGT. The CDR3 runs to 17 residues. CDR3 nucleotides: TGTGCCAGCAGTTGGCGAGGACAGGGGTTTAGTCCCGGGGAGCTGTTTTTT. This encodes CASSWRGQGFSPGELFF.

This clone was recorded once. The rearrangement links TRBV25-1 to TRBJ2-1; 9 bases match TRBD2. Germline CDR1 is MGHDK and CDR2 is SYGVNS. The CDR3 consists of 13 residues. The ends lost 6 bases at V and 9 bases at J; junction bases unmatched: 6. The CDR3 here is CASSRAGGREQFF. The CDR3 DNA sequence: TGTGCCAGCAGCCGCGCGGGGGGGCGTGAGCAGTTCTTC. The variable domain in full, with the rest retrieved from reference TRBV25-1 and TRBJ2-1, is EADIYQTPRYLVIGTGKKITLECSQTMGHDKMYWYQQDPGMELHLIHYSYGVNSTEKGDLSSESTVSRIRTEHFPLTLESARPSHTSQYLCASSRAGGREQFFGPGTRLTVL.